The 14 T cell receptor beta chains listed next were all sequenced from one sample in a study of T cells in women clearing cervical HPV infection. Data came from immunoSEQ multiplex PCR; TCRdb stores just in-frame clones and leaves some out. This table lists around 19,000 clones. Material: blood buffy coat. These receptors originate from a woman between 18 and 70 years old with a cervical HPV16 infection that either progressed to CIN3+ or cleared (not recorded which).

Its frequency marks this clone as medium-sized. The read stops 3 residues short of the end of the CDR3; the missing end is completed from the germline J gene. The gene calls are TRBV7-3 and TRBJ2-3, with TRBD1 as a possible D gene (6 bases). V lost 2 bases and J lost 1, with 10 bases in between. Per germline, CDR1 SGHTA and CDR2 FQGTGA. This CDR3 comprises 15 residues. This CDR3 is CASSLQGGRTDTQYF. The sequenced part of the CDR3 DNA is TGTGCCAGCAGCTTACAAGGGGGACGCACAGATACG. The full variable domain, with the rest looked up from reference TRBV7-3 and TRBJ2-3, is GAGVSQTPSNKVTEKGKYVELRCDPISGHTALYWYRQSLGQGPEFLIYFQGTGAADDSGLPNDRFFAVRPEGSVSTLKIQRTERGDSAVYLCASSLQGGRTDTQYFGPGTRLTVL.

As concerns this clone: The CDR3 extends 3 residues past the end of the read, so its final part is completed from the germline J gene. The V gene is TRBV6-1, the J gene TRBJ1-2, with D possibly matching TRBD1 (6 bases). V gave up 4 bases and J gave up 4 bases, with 10 bases separating them. The CDR3 consists of 13 residues. Germline CDR1 is MNHNS and CDR2 is SASEGT. The CDR3 reads CASSGRGGYGYTF. Partial CDR3 DNA: TGTGCCAGCAGTGGGAGAGGGGGCTATGGC.

By frequency, this clone is medium-sized. With the read ending 3 residues before the CDR3 end, the germline J gene is used to fill in that end. The chain recombines TRBV19 with TRBJ2-4; tentatively, D is TRBD1 (6 bases). V lost 1 base and J lost 4, with 11 bases in between. This CDR3 has 15 amino acids. Germline V gene lookup returns CDR1 LNHDA and CDR2 SQIVND (reference sequence). The CDR3: CASSIGGTTKNIQYF. CDR3 DNA, as far as it was read: TGTGCCAGTAGTATAGGGGGGACAACAAAAAACATT.

Notes on this clone: The read ends 3 residues shy of where the CDR3 ends; the end is completed using the germline J gene. The chain has TRBV28 and TRBJ2-3, with D perhaps matching TRBD2 (6 bases). The CDR3 covers 15 residues. Trimming removed 4 bases from V and 1 base from J, with 12 bases in between. Germline lookup yields CDR1 MDHEN and CDR2 SYDVKM. CDR3 loop: CASSYRPGGTDTQYF. Incomplete CDR3 DNA: TGTGCCAGCAGTTATCGTCCGGGGGGCACAGATACG.

In the case of this clone: From the germline J gene comes the end of the CDR3, since the read stops 3 residues before it. The genes are TRBV30 and TRBJ2-1, with 11 bases fitting TRBD2. Germline V CDR1 and CDR2: GTSNPN, SVGIG (reference sequence). Losses at the gene ends were 0 bases for V and 0 bases for J; bases not matched to a gene: 10. This CDR3 has 19 amino acids. The covered CDR3 bases are TGTGCCTGGAGTGTGGGGTTAGCGGGGGGGCTTAGCTCCTACAATGAG. Its translation: CAWSVGLAGGLSSYNE. The full CDR3 is CAWSVGLAGGLSSYNEQFF.

As regards this clone: The CDR3 end falls 3 residues outside the read, so it is completed with the germline J gene. The chain couples TRBV7-9 to TRBJ1-5, with TRBD1 matching 7 bases. V shed 4 bases, J shed 6 bases, and the junction held 9 bases outside the gene matches. The CDR3 length is 15 residues. Germline CDR1 reads SEHNR; CDR2 reads FQNEAQ (reference sequence). The CDR3 is CASSSGQDPIQPQHF. Partial CDR3 DNA: TGTGCCAGCAGCTCCGGACAGGATCCGATTCAGCCC.

Turning to this clone: The sequence runs out 3 residues before the end of the CDR3; the remainder is reconstructed from the germline J gene. The gene calls are TRBV6-1 and TRBJ1-6; 8 bases fit TRBD1. This CDR3 region has 16 residues. The V segment lost 4 bases and the J segment 1 base; nucleotides outside the gene matches: 3. Germline V lookup: CDR1 MNHNS, CDR2 SASEGT. The CDR3 bases that were read are TGTGCCAGCAGTGCAGGGGGCGCGTCCTATAATTCACCC. Amino acid sequence: CASSAGGASYNSP. The entire CDR3 protein reads CASSAGGASYNSPLHF.

Concerning this clone: The sequence runs out 3 residues before the end of the CDR3; the remainder is reconstructed from the germline J gene. The chain links TRBV28 to TRBJ1-5; TRBD1 might be the D (6 bases). The CDR3 covers 14 residues. CDR1 is MDHEN and CDR2 is SYDVKM in the germline V gene. V was clipped by 5 bases and J by 6 bases, with 14 bases between them. The DNA read from the CDR3 is TGTGCCAGCAGTCCCGGGACATCGGTTCAGCCC. Its translation is CASSPGTSVQP. The complete CDR3 reads CASSPGTSVQPQHF.

As regards this clone: The CDR3 end falls 3 residues outside the read, so it is completed with the germline J gene. This chain joins TRBV7-9 and TRBJ2-1; D gene ambiguous. The CDR3 loop spans 14 amino acids. Trimming stripped 11 bases from V and 1 base from J, with 15 bases between. Germline V lookup: CDR1 SEHNR, CDR2 FQNEAQ (reference sequence). The sequenced part of the CDR3 DNA is TGTGCCCTGCGCGGTTGGCGGTCCTACAATGAG. It specifies CALRGWRSYNE. The full CDR3 is CALRGWRSYNEQFF.

As to this clone: The read ends 3 residues early relative to the CDR3; the germline J gene fills the gap. The chain joins TRBV19 to TRBJ1-5, with 9 nucleotides matching TRBD1. The germline V gene encodes CDR1 LNHDA and CDR2 SQIVND (reference sequence). J was trimmed by 5 bases and V by 4 bases; bases with no gene match: 9. This CDR3 has 16 amino acids. Incomplete CDR3 DNA: TGTGCCAGTAGTAAGGCGTACAGGGGGCTAGATCAGCCC. Translation gives CASSKAYRGLDQP. Given in full, the CDR3 is CASSKAYRGLDQPQHF.

A remark on this clone: The CDR3 end is not reached by the read, which stops 3 residues before it; the germline J gene fills it in. V gene TRBV7-9 combines with J gene TRBJ2-5; a possible D gene is TRBD1 (6 bases). The CDR3 is 14 amino acids. Between the trimmed V and J ends, which lost 5 bases and 2 bases, there was a span of 12 bases. CDR1 is SEHNR, CDR2 FQNEAQ, per germline (reference sequence). CDR3 region: CASSLTGLQETQYF. CDR3 DNA, as far as it was read: TGTGCCAGCAGCCTCACAGGGCTTCAAGAGACC.

Of note for this clone: The read is 3 residues too short to cover the CDR3 end, so that end is filled in from the germline J gene. The V call is TRBV7-6, the J call TRBJ1-2; D perhaps matches TRBD1 (5 bases). The CDR3 loop spans 15 amino acids. Per germline, CDR1 SGHVS and CDR2 FNYEAQ. The part of the CDR3 DNA that was read is TGTGCCAGCAGCCTGAATGATCGGACGACAGATACC. Its translation is CASSLNDRTTDT. The CDR3, in full, reads CASSLNDRTTDTYTF.

As to this clone: Sequencing ends 3 residues short of the CDR3 end; the germline J gene provides the rest. The rearrangement joins TRBV20-1 to TRBJ2-3, with a tentative D call TRBD2 (6 bases). The CDR3 length is 17 residues. CDR1 is DFQATT, CDR2 SNEGSKA, per germline (reference sequence). The CDR3 DNA, read in part, is TGCAGTGCTAGACGCAGGGTCGGGGGTTATAGCAATCAGCCG. Translation gives CSARRRVGGYSNQP. The full CDR3 is CSARRRVGGYSNQPQYF.

Comments on this clone: The read finishes 3 residues shy of the CDR3 end, and the germline J gene is used to complete it. V usage is TRBV2 and J usage is TRBJ2-5; maybe TRBD1 (6 bases). The CDR3 length is 14 residues. The germline V and J ends were trimmed by 7 bases and 5 bases, with 17 bases remaining between them. CDR1 is SNHLY, CDR2 FYNNEI, per germline. The CDR3 sequence: CASTEQGLGETQYF. Partial CDR3 DNA: TGTGCCAGCACCGAACAGGGATTGGGGGAGACC.